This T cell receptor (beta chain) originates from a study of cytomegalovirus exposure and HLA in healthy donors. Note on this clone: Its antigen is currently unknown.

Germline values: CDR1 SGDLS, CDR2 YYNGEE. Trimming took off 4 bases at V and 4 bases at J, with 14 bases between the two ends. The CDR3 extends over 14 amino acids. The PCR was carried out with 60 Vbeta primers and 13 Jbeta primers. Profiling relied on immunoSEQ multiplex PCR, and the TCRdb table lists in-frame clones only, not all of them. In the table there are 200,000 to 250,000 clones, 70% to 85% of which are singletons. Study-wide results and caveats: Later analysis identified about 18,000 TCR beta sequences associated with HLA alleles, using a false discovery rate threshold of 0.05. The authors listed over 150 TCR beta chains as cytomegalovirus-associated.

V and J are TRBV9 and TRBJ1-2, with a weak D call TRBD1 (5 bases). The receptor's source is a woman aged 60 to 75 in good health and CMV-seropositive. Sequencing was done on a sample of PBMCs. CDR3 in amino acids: CASSIEGASYGYTF. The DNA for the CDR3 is TGTGCCAGCAGCATAGAAGGGGCATCCTATGGCTACACCTTC.